A single sample is the source of the 4 T cell receptor beta chains below, sequenced in a study of beta chain features in type 1 diabetes. Every bit of the isolated RNA underwent reverse transcription, so sequencing read expressed TCRB transcripts. Some clones are missing from TCRdb's copy, which holds only in-frame ones; the method was immunoSEQ multiplex PCR. The sample carries about 16,000 clones, less than 60% recorded once. The sample comprised stem cell memory CD4+ T cells from blood. The receptors shown here come from a woman younger than 30 in good health.

The chain employs TRBV5-1 and TRBJ1-1; 9 positions match TRBD1. Germline lookup yields CDR1 SGHRS and CDR2 YFSETQ. V was pared by 3 bases and J by 4 bases, with 4 bases of the junction left unmatched. The CDR3 extends over 14 amino acids. The CDR3, as DNA: TGCGCCAGCAGCTCGACAGGGGGAAGCACTGAAGCTTTCTTT. This codes for CASSSTGGSTEAFF.

The V call is TRBV6-6, the J call TRBJ1-5, with 10 nucleotides matching TRBD1. This CDR3 comprises 15 residues. CDR1 and CDR2 (germline): MNHNY, SVGAGI (reference sequence). J gave up 4 bases and V 6 bases, and 6 bases lay outside the gene matches. CDR3 nucleotide sequence: TGTGCCAGCAGAGAATCGGGACAGGGGAATCAGCCCCAGCATTTT. This sequence encodes CASRESGQGNQPQHF.

The V and J genes are TRBV30 and TRBJ1-5, with D hard to call. Trimming shortened V by 1 base and J by 8 bases, and 12 bases separated the two germline ends. The germline V gene has CDR1 GTSNPN and CDR2 SVGIG (reference sequence). The CDR3 loop spans 13 amino acids. The DNA of the CDR3 is TGTGCCTGGAGTGCCTCAGGTTCTGAGCCCCAGCATTTT. Translation: CAWSASGSEPQHF.

V usage is TRBV2 and J usage is TRBJ2-1, with 8 positions matching TRBD2. Looked up from germline, CDR1 is SNHLY and CDR2 is FYNNEI. This CDR3 has 13 residues. With 7 bases clipped from V and 3 bases from J, the junction kept 2 bases outside the gene matches. CDR3 protein: CASMLAGYNEQFF. CDR3 nucleotides: TGTGCCAGCATGCTAGCGGGCTACAATGAGCAGTTCTTC.